Below, 4 T cell receptor beta chains from the same sample are listed, as sequenced in a study of identical twins. In TCRdb, the 5' RACE reads were re-called with MiXCR into one record per CDR3 protein. Among under 300,000 distinct CDR3 sequences listed, approximately 8.6% were seen once. This same sample was also taken into another study, of yellow fever vaccine responses in identical twins.

The specimen was CD8+ T cells sorted from blood. Receptors originate from a woman younger than 35 in good health.

At least ten counts were recorded for this clonotype. This sequence joins TRBV29-1 and TRBJ2-7; 12 bases line up with TRBD2. The germline V gene encodes CDR1 SQVTM and CDR2 ANQGSEA. CDR3 size: 14 residues. Trimming at V came to 6 bases and at J to 0 bases, leaving 3 bases not matched to a gene. CDR3 amino acids: CSVRTSGISYEQYF. The DNA of the CDR3 is TGCAGCGTGCGGACTAGCGGGATCTCCTACGAGCAGTACTTC.

This clonotype appeared a few times. The chain recombines TRBV28 with TRBJ2-4; D perhaps matches TRBD2 (5 bases). This CDR3 comprises 16 residues. Germline V gene lookup returns CDR1 MDHEN and CDR2 SYDVKM. V lost 6 bases to trimming and J lost 8 bases, with 23 bases between them. The CDR3 DNA is TGTGCCAGCAGCCCCAGTAGGACTCGTGATAGGGACATTCAGTACTTC. Its protein product is CASSPSRTRDRDIQYF. The entire variable domain, with the rest obtained from reference TRBV28 and TRBJ2-4, is as follows: DVKVTQSSRYLVKRTGEKVFLECVQDMDHENMFWYRQDPGLGLRLIYFSYDVKMKEKGDIPEGYSVSREKKERFSLILESASTNQTSMYLCASSPSRTRDRDIQYFGAGTRLSVL.

This clonotype was seen at least ten times. The rearrangement uses TRBV29-1 and TRBJ2-1; tentatively, D is TRBD1 or TRBD2 (5 bases each). With 5 bases removed from V and 3 bases from J, the gap between germline ends came to 17 bases. From germline, CDR1 is SQVTM and CDR2 ANQGSEA. The CDR3 has 15 amino acids. The CDR3 sequence is CSVFGTGRLYNEQFF. DNA of the CDR3: TGCAGCGTTTTTGGGACGGGTCGCCTCTACAATGAGCAGTTCTTC.

This clonotype was seen at least ten times. This rearrangement joins TRBV12-3 or TRBV12-4 to TRBJ2-1; 10 bases fit TRBD1. Germline trimming cut 7 bases from V and 6 bases from J; bases unmatched to any gene: 9. The CDR3 length is 15 residues. CDR3 sequence reads: CASNPGTGVVNEQFF. The CDR3 DNA is TGTGCCAGCAATCCGGGGACAGGGGTCGTCAATGAGCAGTTCTTC.